The clone carrying this T cell receptor beta chain was detected only a few times. Its antigen is not known. The data were taken from a study of T-cell memory formation after mild COVID-19. Overall study context: TCR clusters were largely donor specific. The study's findings and limits: CD4+ clones that contracted lay mainly in CM and EM; CD8+ ones lay in EMRA. Whereas later expanders leaned CD4+, clones contracting day 15 to 85 showed a balanced CD4/CD8 makeup. SARS-CoV-2 specificity of second-wave clones peaking day 37 was unconfirmed.

A single record per CDR3 protein comes from TCRdb applying MiXCR to the 5' RACE reads. The repertoire holds approximately 410,000 distinct CDR3 sequences, about 25% seen once, with around 13% in the top ten. The CDR3 spans 13 residues. Germline CDR1 DFQATT, CDR2 SNEGSKA (reference sequence). The germline V and J ends were trimmed by 6 bases and 6 bases, with 18 bases remaining between them. V usage is TRBV20-1 and J usage is TRBJ2-7; D uncertain. Sequencing was done on a sample of PBMCs or a T cell subset sorted from them (not recorded which). This receptor was obtained from an adult woman who had mild COVID-19 (a few samples of this study predate the infection). Cell type and time point are not known. CDR3 loop: CSAPSDFHAEQYF. CDR3 sequence (DNA): TGCAGTGCCCCGAGCGACTTCCATGCCGAGCAGTACTTC.